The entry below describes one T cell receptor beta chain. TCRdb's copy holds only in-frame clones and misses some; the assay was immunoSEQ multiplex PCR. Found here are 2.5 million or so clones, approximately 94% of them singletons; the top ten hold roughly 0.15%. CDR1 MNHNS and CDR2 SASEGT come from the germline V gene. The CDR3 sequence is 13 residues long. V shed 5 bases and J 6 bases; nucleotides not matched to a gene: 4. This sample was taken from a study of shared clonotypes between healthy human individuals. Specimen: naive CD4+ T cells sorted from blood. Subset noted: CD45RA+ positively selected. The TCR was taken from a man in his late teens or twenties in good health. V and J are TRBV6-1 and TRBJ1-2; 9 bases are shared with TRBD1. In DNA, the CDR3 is TGTGCCAGCAGTCTCGACAGGGGGGATGGCTACACCTTC. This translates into CASSLDRGDGYTF.